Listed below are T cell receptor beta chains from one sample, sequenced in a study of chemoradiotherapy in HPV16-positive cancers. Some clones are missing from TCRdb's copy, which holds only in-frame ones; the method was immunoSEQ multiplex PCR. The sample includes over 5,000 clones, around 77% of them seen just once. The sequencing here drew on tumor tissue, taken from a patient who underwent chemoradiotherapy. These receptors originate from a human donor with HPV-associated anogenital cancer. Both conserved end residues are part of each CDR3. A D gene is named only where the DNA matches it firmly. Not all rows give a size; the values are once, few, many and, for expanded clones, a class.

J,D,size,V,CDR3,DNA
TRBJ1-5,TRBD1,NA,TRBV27,CASSFQGAGNQPQHF,TGTGCCAGCAGTTTCCAGGGGGCCGGCAATCAGCCCCAGCATTTT
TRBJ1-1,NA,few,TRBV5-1,CASSSQFNTEAFF,TGCGCCAGCAGCTCCCAGTTTAACACTGAAGCTTTCTTT
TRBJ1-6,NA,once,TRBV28,CASSRQESYNSPLHF,TGTGCCAGCAGTAGACAGGAGAGCTATAATTCACCCCTCCACTTT
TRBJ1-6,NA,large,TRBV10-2,CASSERVKGSPLHF,TGCGCCAGCAGTGAGCGTGTTAAAGGTTCACCCCTCCACTTT
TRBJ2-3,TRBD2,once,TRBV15,CATSRVASGGADTQYF,TGTGCCACCAGCAGAGTGGCTAGCGGGGGCGCAGATACGCAGTATTTT
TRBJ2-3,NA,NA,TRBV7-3,CASSAGLSTDTQYF,TGTGCCAGCAGCGCGGGACTCTCCACAGATACGCAGTATTTT
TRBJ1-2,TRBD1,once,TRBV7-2,CASSQRQGANYGYTF,TGTGCCAGCAGCCAAAGACAGGGGGCTAACTATGGCTACACCTTC
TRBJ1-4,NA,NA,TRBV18,CASSRGGDEKLFF,TGTGCCAGCTCACGAGGAGGGGACGAAAAACTGTTTTTT
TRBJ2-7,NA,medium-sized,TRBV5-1,CASSQTGTSYEQYF,TGCGCCAGCAGCCAAACAGGGACCTCTTACGAGCAGTACTTC
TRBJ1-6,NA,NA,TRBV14,CASSLVGSRSPLHF,TGTGCCAGCAGCCTGGTGGGATCTCGTTCACCCCTCCACTTT
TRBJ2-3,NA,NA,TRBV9,CASSVDGWDTQYF,TGTGCCAGCAGCGTAGATGGGTGGGATACGCAGTATTTT
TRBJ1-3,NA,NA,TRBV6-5,CASSQTDSGNTIYF,TGTGCCAGCAGCCAGACGGACTCTGGAAACACCATATATTTT
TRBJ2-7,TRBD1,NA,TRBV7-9,CASSLRQGTYEQYF,TGTGCCAGCAGCCTAAGACAGGGCACCTACGAGCAGTACTTC
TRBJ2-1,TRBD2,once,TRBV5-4,CASSLVLAGRDEQFF,TGTGCCAGCAGCTTGGTACTAGCGGGACGGGATGAGCAGTTCTTC
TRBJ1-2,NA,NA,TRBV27,CASREGWGYGYTF,TGTGCCAGCAGGGAGGGATGGGGCTATGGCTACACCTTC
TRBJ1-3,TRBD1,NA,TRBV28,CATEGQNSGNTIYF,TGTGCCACCGAGGGACAGAACTCTGGAAACACCATATATTTT
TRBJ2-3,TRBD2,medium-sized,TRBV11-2,CASSISGGLSTDTQYF,TGTGCCAGCAGCATTAGCGGGGGGCTAAGCACAGATACGCAGTATTTT
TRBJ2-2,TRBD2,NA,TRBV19,CASSISISGGHGELFF,TGTGCCAGTAGTATCTCCATCAGCGGGGGTCACGGGGAGCTGTTTTTT
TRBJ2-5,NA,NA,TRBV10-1,CASSDSQETQYF,TGCGCCAGCAGTGACAGCCAAGAGACCCAGTACTTC
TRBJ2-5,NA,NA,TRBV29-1,CSATPGSWETQYF,TGCAGCGCCACCCCGGGGAGCTGGGAGACCCAGTACTTC
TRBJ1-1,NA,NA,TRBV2,CAVQGSGTEAFF,TGTGCCGTCCAAGGAAGCGGCACTGAAGCTTTCTTT
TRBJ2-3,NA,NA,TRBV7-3,CASSFRGTDTQYF,TGTGCCAGCAGCTTTCGAGGCACAGATACGCAGTATTTT
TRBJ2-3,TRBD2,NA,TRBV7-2,CASSRTSGGAGDTQYF,TGTGCCAGCAGCCGGACTAGCGGGGGGGCGGGAGATACGCAGTATTTT
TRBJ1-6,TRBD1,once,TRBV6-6,CASSRTGGDYNSPLHF,TGTGCCAGCAGCCGGACAGGGGGCGATTATAATTCACCCCTCCACTTT
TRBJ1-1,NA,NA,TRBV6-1,CASSERENTEAFF,TGTGCCAGCAGTGAGAGGGAGAACACTGAAGCTTTCTTT
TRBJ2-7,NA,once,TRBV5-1,CASSFFPGNDEQYF,TGCGCCAGCAGCTTTTTTCCCGGGAATGACGAGCAGTACTTC
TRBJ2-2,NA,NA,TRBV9,CASSLRDTYTGELFF,TGTGCCAGCAGCCTTCGGGACACATACACCGGGGAGCTGTTTTTT
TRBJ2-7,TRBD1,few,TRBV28,CASSPTRDRSYEQYF,TGTGCCAGCAGTCCGACCCGGGACAGGTCCTACGAGCAGTACTTC
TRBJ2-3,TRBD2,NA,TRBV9,CASSPSGGTDTQYF,TGTGCCAGCAGCCCTAGCGGAGGCACAGATACGCAGTATTTT
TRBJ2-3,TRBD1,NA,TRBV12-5,CASGTSGGEDTQYF,TGTGCTAGTGGTACATCAGGGGGCGAAGATACGCAGTATTTT
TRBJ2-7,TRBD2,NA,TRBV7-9,CASSRRETYEQYF,TGTGCCAGCAGCCGGCGGGAGACCTACGAGCAGTACTTC
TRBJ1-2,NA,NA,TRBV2,CASSPEGRSTF,TGTGCCAGCAGCCCTGAGGGACGTAGTACCTTC
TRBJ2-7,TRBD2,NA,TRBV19,CASSMWEGLGEQYF,TGTGCCAGTAGTATGTGGGAGGGCCTGGGGGAGCAGTACTTC
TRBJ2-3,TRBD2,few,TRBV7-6,CASSSLTSGRGGTDTQYF,TGTGCCAGCAGCTCCCTGACTAGCGGGAGGGGGGGCACAGATACGCAGTATTTT
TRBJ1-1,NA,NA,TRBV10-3,CAISLGTNTEAFF,TGTGCCATCAGTCTGGGGACGAACACTGAAGCTTTCTTT
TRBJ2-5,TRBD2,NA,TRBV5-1,CASRGGVPGETQYF,TGCGCCAGCCGTGGGGGGGTCCCCGGGGAGACCCAGTACTTC
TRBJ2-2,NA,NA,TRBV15,CATSRYGGELFF,TGTGCCACCAGCAGGTACGGCGGGGAGCTGTTTTTT
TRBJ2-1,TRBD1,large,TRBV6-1,CASFPGTGQNEQFF,TGTGCCAGCTTTCCCGGGACAGGTCAGAATGAGCAGTTCTTC
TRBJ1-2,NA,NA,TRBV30,CAWSVLRGGRSNGYTF,TGTGCCTGGAGTGTCCTCCGGGGGGGGCGCTCAAATGGCTACACCTTC
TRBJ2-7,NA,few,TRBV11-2,CASSLVSGSAGLYEQYF,TGTGCCAGCAGCTTAGTAAGCGGCAGCGCAGGACTCTACGAGCAGTACTTC
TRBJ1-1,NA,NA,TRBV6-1,CASSLDTPEAFF,TGTGCCAGCTCCTTAGACACCCCTGAAGCTTTCTTT
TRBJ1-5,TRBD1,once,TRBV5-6,CASSLHRGGSQPQHF,TGTGCCAGCAGCTTGCACAGGGGAGGGAGCCAGCCCCAGCATTTT
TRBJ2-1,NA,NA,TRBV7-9,CASAQGGKDEQFF,TGTGCCAGCGCACAGGGGGGGAAGGATGAGCAGTTCTTC
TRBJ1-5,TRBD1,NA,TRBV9,CASSVTGIGNQPQHF,TGTGCCAGCAGCGTGACAGGGATTGGCAATCAGCCCCAGCATTTT
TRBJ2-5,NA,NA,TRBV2,CASRAGETQYF,TGTGCCAGCCGAGCGGGAGAGACCCAGTACTTC